This T cell receptor (beta chain) emerged from a study of blood T cell repertoires in COVID-19 (dated by TCRdb to about 2020). In terms of the full investigation: Samples from collaborators originated in the United States, Italy and Spain and spanned both the acute and convalescent phases of COVID-19. The sample metadata nearly always contained a de-identified subject ID, COVID-19 status, age in years and sex. HLA class I and class II types, where available, came from metadata supplied by the sample provider rather than from assay-based typing. Samples came from the ongoing ImmuneRACE study (first 160 participants) plus 1,254 subjects from 6 global collaborators. The prospective study material was composed of cDNA or gDNA derived from T cells, B-cell-depleted T cells, or PBMCs. Deeply sampled blood TCRbeta repertoires from subjects exposed to, actively infected with, or recovered from COVID-19 were included in the dataset. The repertoires were released in a freely available public database meant as a resource for research on the immune response to SARS-CoV-2.

Counted from cysteine to phenylalanine, this CDR3 has 11 amino acids. Only the CDR3 DNA stays, 33 bases, in frame from base 1. CDR1 and CDR2 (DFQATT, SNEGSKA) derive from the germline V gene (reference sequence). Paper-wide results and their limitations: Clinical and demographic metadata were provided uncurated, with the amount varying by source and participant.

TCRbeta CDR3 regions were amplified from genomic DNA using the immunoSEQ Assay, a bias-controlled multiplex PCR. As for the original processing: The number of nucleated cells in each sample was estimated by amplification of reference gene primers within the assay. To quantify the absolute abundance of each unique TCRbeta CDR3 rearrangement, sequence reads were collapsed and filtered. Productive Simpson clonality was computed per sample as the square root of Simpson's diversity index over productive rearrangements. Sourced from immuneACCESS, this table was stored by TCRdb with only in-frame sequences that have V and J called. A share of the clones is absent; for the studies checked, an unresolved V gene accounts for under half, and the remainder has no known explanation. The V and J calls and clone size come from that table; D and trimming were worked out from the DNA. This sample holds tens of thousands of clones; approximately 86% were observed only once. Roughly 15% of the sample comes from the top ten.

Collaborating institutions collected whole blood in K2EDTA tubes following their own protocols. For TCRbeta analysis, collaborators shipped samples as frozen whole blood, isolated PBMCs, or DNA extracted from either of those sample types. A note on this clone: The antigen it binds to is not known. One end of the junction does not line up with germline, which may come from a read error.

The V gene is TRBV20-1 and the J gene is TRBJ2-3; a weak D assignment points to TRBD2 (6 bases agree). The sequencing sample was made of peripheral blood. The clonotype was recovered from a male donor with acute or convalescent COVID-19. The DNA is TGCAGTGCTAGCACCAAGGCGGGGCGTCATTTT. It translates to CSASTKAGRHF.